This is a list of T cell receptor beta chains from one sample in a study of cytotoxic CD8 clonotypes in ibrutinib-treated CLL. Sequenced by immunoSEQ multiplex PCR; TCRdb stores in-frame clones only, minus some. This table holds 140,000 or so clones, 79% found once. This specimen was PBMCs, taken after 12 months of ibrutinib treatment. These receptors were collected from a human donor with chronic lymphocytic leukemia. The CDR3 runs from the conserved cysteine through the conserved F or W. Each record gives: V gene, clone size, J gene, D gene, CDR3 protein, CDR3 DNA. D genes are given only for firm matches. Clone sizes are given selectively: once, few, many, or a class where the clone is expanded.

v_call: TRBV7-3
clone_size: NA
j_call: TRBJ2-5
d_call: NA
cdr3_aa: CASSLRRDETQYF
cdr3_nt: TGTGCCAGCAGCTTACGGAGGGACGAGACCCAGTACTTC

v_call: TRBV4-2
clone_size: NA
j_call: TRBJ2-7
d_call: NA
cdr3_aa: CASSQVLRGGQAFNEQYF
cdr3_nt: TGTGCCAGCAGCCAAGTGCTCCGGGGGGGACAGGCGTTTAACGAGCAGTACTTC

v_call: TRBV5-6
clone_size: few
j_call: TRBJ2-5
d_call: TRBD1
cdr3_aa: CASSTGTGLSASQYF
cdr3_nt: TGTGCCAGCAGCACCGGGACAGGGTTAAGCGCATCTCAGTACTTC

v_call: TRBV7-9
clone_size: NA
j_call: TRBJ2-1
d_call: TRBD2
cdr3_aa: CASSLASTSGRINEQFF
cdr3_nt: TGTGCCAGCAGCTTAGCGAGTACTAGCGGGAGAATCAATGAGCAGTTCTTC

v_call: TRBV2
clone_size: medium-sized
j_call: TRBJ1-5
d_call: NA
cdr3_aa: CASTKGLANQPQHF
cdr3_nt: TGTGCCAGCACCAAGGGCCTAGCTAATCAGCCCCAGCATTTT

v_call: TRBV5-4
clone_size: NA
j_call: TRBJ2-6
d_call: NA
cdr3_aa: CASSPPGANVLTF
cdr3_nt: TGTGCCAGCAGCCCACCTGGGGCCAACGTCCTGACTTTC

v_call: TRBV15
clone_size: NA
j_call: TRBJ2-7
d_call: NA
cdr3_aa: CATSAPVGRDEQYF
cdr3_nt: TGTGCCACCAGCGCTCCAGTGGGCAGGGACGAGCAGTACTTC

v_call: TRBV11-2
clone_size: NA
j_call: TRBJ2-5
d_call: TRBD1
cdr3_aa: CASSSRDRVPGTQYF
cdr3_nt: TGTGCCAGCAGCTCACGGGACAGGGTCCCCGGGACCCAGTACTTC

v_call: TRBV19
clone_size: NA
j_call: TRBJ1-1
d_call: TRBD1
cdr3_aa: CASSIDRGTEAFF
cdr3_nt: TGTGCCAGTAGTATCGACAGGGGAACTGAAGCTTTCTTT

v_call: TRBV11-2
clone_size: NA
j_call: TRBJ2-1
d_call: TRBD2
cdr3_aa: CASSLTGGINEQFF
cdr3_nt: TGTGCCAGCAGCTTAACGGGAGGTATTAATGAGCAGTTCTTC

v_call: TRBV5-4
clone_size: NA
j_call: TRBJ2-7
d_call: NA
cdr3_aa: CASSRDRPYTYEQYF
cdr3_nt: TGTGCCAGCAGCCGGGACCGACCGTATACCTACGAGCAGTACTTC

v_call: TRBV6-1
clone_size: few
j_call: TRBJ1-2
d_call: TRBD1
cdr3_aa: CASSEVRGQDNGYTF
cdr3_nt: TGTGCCAGCAGTGAAGTGCGGGGACAGGACAATGGCTACACCTTC

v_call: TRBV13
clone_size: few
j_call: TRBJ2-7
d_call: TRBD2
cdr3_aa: CASSLGGSGITYEQYF
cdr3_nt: TGTGCCAGCAGCTTAGGTGGTAGCGGGATAACCTACGAGCAGTACTTC

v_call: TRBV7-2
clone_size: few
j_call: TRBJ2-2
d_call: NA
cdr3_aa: CASSSGLRRGGELFF
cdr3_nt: TGTGCCAGCAGCTCCGGACTCCGGAGGGGCGGGGAGCTGTTTTTT

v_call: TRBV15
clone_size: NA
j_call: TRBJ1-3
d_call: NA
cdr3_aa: CATTREYSGNTIYF
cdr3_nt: TGTGCCACTACCCGGGAGTACTCTGGAAACACCATATATTTT

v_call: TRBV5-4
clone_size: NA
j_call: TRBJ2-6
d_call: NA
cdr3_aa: CASSLLIGSGANVLTF
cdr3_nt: TGTGCCAGCAGCTTGCTGATAGGGTCTGGGGCCAACGTCCTGACTTTC

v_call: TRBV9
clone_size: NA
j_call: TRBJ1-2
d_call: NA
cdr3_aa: CASSVQDGNYGYTF
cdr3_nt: TGTGCCAGCAGCGTTCAGGACGGAAACTATGGCTACACCTTC

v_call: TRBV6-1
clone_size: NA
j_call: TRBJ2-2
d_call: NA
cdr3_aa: CASRADRDTGELFF
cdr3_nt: TGTGCCAGCAGAGCGGACAGAGACACCGGGGAGCTGTTTTTT

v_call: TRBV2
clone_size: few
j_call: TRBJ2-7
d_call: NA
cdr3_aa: CASVGSAYEQYF
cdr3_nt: TGTGCCAGCGTGGGCAGCGCCTACGAGCAGTACTTC

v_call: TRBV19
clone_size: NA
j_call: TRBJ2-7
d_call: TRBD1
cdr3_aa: CASSADRVYAEQYF
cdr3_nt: TGTGCCAGTAGTGCGGACAGGGTATACGCCGAGCAGTACTTC

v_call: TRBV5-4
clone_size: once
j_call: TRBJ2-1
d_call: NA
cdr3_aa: CASSPRRGETFEQFF
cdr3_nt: TGTGCCAGCAGCCCGAGGAGGGGGGAGACGTTTGAGCAGTTCTTC

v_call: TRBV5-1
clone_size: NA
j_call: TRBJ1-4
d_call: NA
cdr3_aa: CASRGGGANEKLFF
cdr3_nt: TGCGCCAGCCGGGGTGGTGGGGCTAATGAAAAACTGTTTTTT

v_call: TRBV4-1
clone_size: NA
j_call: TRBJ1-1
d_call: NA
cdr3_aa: CASSLEAINTEAFF
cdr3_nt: TGCGCCAGCTCTCTGGAGGCTATAAACACTGAAGCTTTCTTT

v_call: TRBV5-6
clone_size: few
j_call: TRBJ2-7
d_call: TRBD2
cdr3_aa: CASSETGTSVSYEQYF
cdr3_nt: TGTGCCAGCAGCGAAACGGGGACTAGCGTCTCCTACGAGCAGTACTTC

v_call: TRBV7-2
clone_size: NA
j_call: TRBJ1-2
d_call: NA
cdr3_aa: CASSLEARNYGYTF
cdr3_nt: TGTGCCAGCAGCTTAGAGGCCAGGAACTATGGCTACACCTTC

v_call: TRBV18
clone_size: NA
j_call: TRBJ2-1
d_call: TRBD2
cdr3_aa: CASSPTPGLGPQSSYNEQFF
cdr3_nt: TGTGCCAGCTCACCAACCCCGGGACTAGGTCCCCAAAGCTCCTACAATGAGCAGTTCTTC

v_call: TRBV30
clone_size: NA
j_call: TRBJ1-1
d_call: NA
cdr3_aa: CAWSTGRGNTEAFF
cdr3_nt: TGTGCCTGGAGTACAGGGCGGGGGAACACTGAAGCTTTCTTT

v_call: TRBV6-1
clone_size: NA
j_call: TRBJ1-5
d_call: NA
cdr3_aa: CASSEQGDQPQHF
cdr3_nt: TGTGCCAGCAGTGAACAAGGGGATCAGCCCCAGCATTTT

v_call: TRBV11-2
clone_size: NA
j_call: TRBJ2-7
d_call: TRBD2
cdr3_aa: CASSFSSGIETYEQYF
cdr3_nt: TGTGCCAGCAGCTTCTCTAGCGGGATCGAAACCTACGAGCAGTACTTC

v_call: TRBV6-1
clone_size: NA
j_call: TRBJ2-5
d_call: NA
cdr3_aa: CASSQETQYF
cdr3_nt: TGTGCCAGCAGTCAAGAGACCCAGTACTTC

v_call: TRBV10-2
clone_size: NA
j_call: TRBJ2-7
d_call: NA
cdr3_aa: CASSESRPLRSSYEQYF
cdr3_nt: TGCGCCAGCAGTGAATCGCGGCCCCTGAGGAGCTCCTACGAGCAGTACTTC

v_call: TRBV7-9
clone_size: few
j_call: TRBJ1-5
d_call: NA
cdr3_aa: CASSLPQWTPAGRPQHF
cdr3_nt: TGTGCCAGCAGCCTACCACAATGGACACCGGCAGGTCGGCCCCAGCATTTT

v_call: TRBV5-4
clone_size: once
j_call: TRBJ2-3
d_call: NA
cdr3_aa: CASRPIPRVTDTQYF
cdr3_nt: TGTGCCAGCAGACCAATCCCGAGGGTAACAGATACGCAGTATTTT

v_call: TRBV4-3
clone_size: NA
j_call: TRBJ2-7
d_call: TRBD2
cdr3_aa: CASSQGPGGRAYEQYF
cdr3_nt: TGCGCCAGCAGCCAAGGCCCGGGCGGGAGGGCCTACGAGCAGTACTTC

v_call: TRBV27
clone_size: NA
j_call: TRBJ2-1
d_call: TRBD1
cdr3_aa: CASKPGTGMGEQFF
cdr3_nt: TGTGCCAGCAAACCCGGGACAGGGATGGGTGAGCAGTTCTTC

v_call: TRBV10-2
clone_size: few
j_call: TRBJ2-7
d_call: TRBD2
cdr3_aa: CASRGGTSGTIYEQYF
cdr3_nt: TGCGCCAGCAGGGGCGGGACTAGCGGGACCATCTACGAGCAGTACTTC

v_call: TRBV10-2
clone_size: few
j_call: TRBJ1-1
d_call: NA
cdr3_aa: CASRQMNTEAFF
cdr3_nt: TGCGCCTCCAGGCAGATGAACACTGAAGCTTTCTTT

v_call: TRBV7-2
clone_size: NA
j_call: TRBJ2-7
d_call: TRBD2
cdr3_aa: CASSLGSSGSPRMGEQYF
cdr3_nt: TGTGCCAGCAGCTTAGGGTCTAGCGGGAGCCCCCGCATGGGTGAGCAGTACTTC

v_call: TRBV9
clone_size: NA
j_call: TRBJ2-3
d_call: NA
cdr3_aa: CASSVERGTDTQYF
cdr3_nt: TGTGCCAGCAGCGTAGAGAGAGGCACAGATACGCAGTATTTT

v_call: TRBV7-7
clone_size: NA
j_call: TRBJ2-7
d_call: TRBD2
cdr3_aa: CASSASGSSYEQYF
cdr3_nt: TGTGCTAGCAGCGCTAGCGGGAGCTCCTACGAGCAGTACTTC

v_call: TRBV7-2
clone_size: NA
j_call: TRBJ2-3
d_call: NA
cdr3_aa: CASSVLRDTDTQYF
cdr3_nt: TGTGCCAGCAGCGTCCTCCGGGACACAGATACGCAGTATTTT

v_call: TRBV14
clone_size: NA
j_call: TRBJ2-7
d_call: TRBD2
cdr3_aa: CASSPWTSGRAYEQYF
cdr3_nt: TGTGCCAGCAGCCCCTGGACTAGCGGGAGGGCTTACGAGCAGTACTTC

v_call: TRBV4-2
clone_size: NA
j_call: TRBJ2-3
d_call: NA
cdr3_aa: CASSQLPIHTQYF
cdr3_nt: TGTGCCAGCAGCCAGCTACCCATCCATACGCAGTATTTT

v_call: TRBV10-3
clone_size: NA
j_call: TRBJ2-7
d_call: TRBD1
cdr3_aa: CAISKGTGNGYEQYF
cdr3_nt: TGTGCCATCAGTAAGGGGACAGGCAATGGCTACGAGCAGTACTTC

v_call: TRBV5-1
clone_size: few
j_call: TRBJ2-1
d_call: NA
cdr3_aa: CASSLTSRRSDEQFF
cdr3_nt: TGCGCCAGCAGCTTGACTAGCCGAAGGTCCGATGAGCAGTTCTTC

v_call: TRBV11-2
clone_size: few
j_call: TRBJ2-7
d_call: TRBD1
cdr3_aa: CASQRDSSYEQYF
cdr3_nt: TGTGCCAGCCAAAGGGACAGCTCCTACGAGCAGTACTTC

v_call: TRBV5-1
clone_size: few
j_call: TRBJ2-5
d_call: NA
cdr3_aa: CASSLAGQGQETQYF
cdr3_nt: TGCGCCAGCAGCTTGGCGGGACAAGGCCAAGAGACCCAGTACTTC

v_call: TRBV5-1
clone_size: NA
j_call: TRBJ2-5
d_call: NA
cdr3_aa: CASSGRELLQETQYF
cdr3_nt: TGCGCCAGCAGTGGACGAGAGCTTCTGCAAGAGACCCAGTACTTC

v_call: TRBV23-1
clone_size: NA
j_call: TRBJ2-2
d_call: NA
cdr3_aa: CASSPKTNTTGTGELFF
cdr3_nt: TGCGCCAGCAGTCCAAAAACGAATACAACAGGGACCGGGGAGCTGTTTTTT

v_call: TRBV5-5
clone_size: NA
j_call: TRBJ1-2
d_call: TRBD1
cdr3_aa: CASSYQQGTNYGYTF
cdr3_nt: TGTGCCAGCAGCTACCAACAGGGGACCAACTATGGCTACACCTTC

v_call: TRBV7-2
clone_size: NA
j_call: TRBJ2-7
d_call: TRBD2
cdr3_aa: CASSSGGREWVEQYF
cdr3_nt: TGTGCCAGCAGCTCTGGTGGGCGGGAGTGGGTCGAGCAGTACTTC

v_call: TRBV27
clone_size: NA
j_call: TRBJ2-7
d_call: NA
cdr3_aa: CASRPQVITSEQYF
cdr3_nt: TGTGCCAGCAGGCCCCAGGTAATTACGAGCGAGCAGTACTTC

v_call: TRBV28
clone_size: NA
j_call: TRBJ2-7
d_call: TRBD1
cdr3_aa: CASSGTLQTGGSYEQYF
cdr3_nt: TGTGCCAGCAGTGGCACCCTACAAACAGGGGGCTCCTACGAGCAGTACTTC

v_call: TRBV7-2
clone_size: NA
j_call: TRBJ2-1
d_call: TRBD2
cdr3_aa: CASFPGGELNEQFF
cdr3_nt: TGTGCCAGCTTCCCCGGGGGGGAGTTAAATGAGCAGTTCTTC

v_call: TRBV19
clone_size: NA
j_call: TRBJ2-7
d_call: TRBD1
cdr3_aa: CASSMGTVAYEQCF
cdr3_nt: TGTGCCAGTAGTATGGGGACAGTCGCCTACGAGCAGTGCTTC

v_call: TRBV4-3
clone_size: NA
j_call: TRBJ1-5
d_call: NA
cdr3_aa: CASSQPDSLSNQPQHF
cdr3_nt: TGCGCCAGCAGCCAACCCGACAGTTTGAGCAATCAGCCCCAGCATTTT